This TCR beta chain came from a study of blood T cell repertoires in COVID-19 (dated by TCRdb to the early 2020s). For the wider study: Samples covering the acute and convalescent phases of COVID-19 were provided by collaborators in the United States, Italy and Spain. The prospective study material was composed of cDNA or gDNA derived from T cells, B-cell-depleted T cells, or PBMCs. Deeply sampled blood TCRbeta repertoires from subjects exposed to, actively infected with, or recovered from COVID-19 were included in the dataset. A freely available public database, intended as a resource for researchers studying the immune response to SARS-CoV-2, is where the repertoires were released. The samples were drawn from the first 160 participants of the ongoing ImmuneRACE study and from more than 1,000 subjects provided by 6 global collaborators. A de-identified subject ID, COVID-19 status, age in years and sex were almost always included in the sample metadata. Where HLA class I and class II types were available, the types were taken from metadata supplied by the sample provider, not from assay-based typing. What the authors observed across the whole study: The amount of clinical and demographic metadata varied by source and participant and was provided uncurated.

In the prospective study, participants were about 18 to 90 years old, resided in 24 geographic areas of the United States, and were enrolled through a virtual design. In the prospective study, cohorts were assigned on the basis of participant-reported clinical history obtained from a screening survey and a study questionnaire. ImmuneRACE Cohort 3 recovered participants were defined by two consecutive negative NP/OP PCR tests, healthcare professional clearance, or symptom resolution. In the prospective study, mobile phlebotomists collected whole blood, serum and a nasopharyngeal or oropharyngeal swab from each participant. Additional blood draws and questionnaires over a 2-month period could optionally be provided by prospective study participants. Blood samples from the prospective study were shipped frozen or at room temperature prior to DNA extraction. About this clone: Its antigen remains undetermined. No clone much larger than this one lies a single base away; base qualities are absent.

TCRbeta CDR3 regions were amplified from genomic DNA using the immunoSEQ Assay, a bias-controlled multiplex PCR. In the paper's pipeline: The number of nucleated cells in each sample was estimated from the amplification of reference gene primers within the assay. To quantify the absolute abundance of each unique TCRbeta CDR3 rearrangement, sequence reads were collapsed and filtered. For each sample, productive Simpson clonality was calculated by taking the square root of Simpson's diversity index across productive rearrangements. This immuneACCESS table, as held by TCRdb, lists in-frame sequences with V and J called but not all clones. Of the missing ones, under half trace to an unresolved V gene in checked studies; the others have no known cause. The V and J calls and clone size come from that table; D and trimming were worked out from the DNA. The sample table records 280,000 or so clones; 75% to 90% of these occur just once. 2.5% to 3% of the sample belongs to the ten largest clones.

Based on the germline V gene, the CDR1 and CDR2 sequences are LGHNA and YNFKEQ. The CDR3 starts with the cysteine, ends with the phenylalanine, and has 14 residues. Just CDR3 DNA is preserved here, 42 bases in frame from base 1. The junction carries 10 bases between V and J, which are trimmed by 1 base and 4 bases respectively. Sequencing used PBMCs or T cells enriched from blood (not recorded which). The chain is assembled from TRBV4-2 and TRBJ2-5, and the D gene may be TRBD1, 5 bases matching. The origin of this receptor is a woman aged 45-65 years who had recovered from COVID-19. The CDR3 in this case is CASSQVQGPETQYF. The DNA sequence reads TGTGCCAGCAGCCAAGTTCAGGGCCCAGAGACCCAGTACTTC.